Below, 2 T cell receptor beta chains from the same sample are listed, as sequenced in a study of shared clonotypes between healthy human individuals. The repertoire was sequenced with immunoSEQ multiplex PCR; TCRdb's copy has only in-frame clones and lacks some. The table records 400,000 to 600,000 clones, around 75% of them present only once. The specimen was PBMCs. The receptors were sampled from a woman aged 40-49 years in good health. Some clones in this sample may be carry-over from other donors' samples.

This rearrangement joins TRBV5-5 to TRBJ2-2; 8 nucleotides align to TRBD2. This CDR3 has 16 amino acids. J was trimmed by 3 bases and V by 0 bases; bases with no gene match: 4. Germline V gene lookup returns CDR1 SGHKS and CDR2 YYEKEE (reference sequence). CDR3 sequence (DNA): TGTGCCAGCAGCTTGGTACTAGCGGCTTACACCGGGGAGCTGTTTTTT. Translated, it gives CASSLVLAAYTGELFF.

Many counts were recorded for this clone. The same CDR3 can be traced to other DNA sequences in this sample. This chain links TRBV19 with TRBJ2-7, with D perhaps being TRBD1 or TRBD2 (5 bases each). CDR1 LNHDA and CDR2 SQIVND come from the germline V gene (reference sequence). Trimming took off 9 bases at V and 3 bases at J, with 9 bases between the two ends. CDR3 length: 11 residues. The DNA for the CDR3 is TGTGCCAGCGATGGGGGCTACGAGCAGTACTTC. It codes for CASDGGYEQYF.